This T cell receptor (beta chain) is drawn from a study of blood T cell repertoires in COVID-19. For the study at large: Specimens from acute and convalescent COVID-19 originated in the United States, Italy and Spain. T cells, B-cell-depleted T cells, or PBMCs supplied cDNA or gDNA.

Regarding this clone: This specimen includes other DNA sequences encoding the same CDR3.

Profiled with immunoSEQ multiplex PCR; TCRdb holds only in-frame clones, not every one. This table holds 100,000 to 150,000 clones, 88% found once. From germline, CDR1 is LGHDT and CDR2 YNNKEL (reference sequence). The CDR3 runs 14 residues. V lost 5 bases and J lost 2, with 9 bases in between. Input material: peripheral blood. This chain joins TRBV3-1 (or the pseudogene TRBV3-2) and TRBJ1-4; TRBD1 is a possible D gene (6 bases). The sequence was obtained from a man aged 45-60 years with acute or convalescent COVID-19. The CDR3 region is CASSLRGTNEKLFF. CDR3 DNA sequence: TGTGCCAGCAGCTTAAGGGGGACTAATGAAAAACTGTTTTTT.